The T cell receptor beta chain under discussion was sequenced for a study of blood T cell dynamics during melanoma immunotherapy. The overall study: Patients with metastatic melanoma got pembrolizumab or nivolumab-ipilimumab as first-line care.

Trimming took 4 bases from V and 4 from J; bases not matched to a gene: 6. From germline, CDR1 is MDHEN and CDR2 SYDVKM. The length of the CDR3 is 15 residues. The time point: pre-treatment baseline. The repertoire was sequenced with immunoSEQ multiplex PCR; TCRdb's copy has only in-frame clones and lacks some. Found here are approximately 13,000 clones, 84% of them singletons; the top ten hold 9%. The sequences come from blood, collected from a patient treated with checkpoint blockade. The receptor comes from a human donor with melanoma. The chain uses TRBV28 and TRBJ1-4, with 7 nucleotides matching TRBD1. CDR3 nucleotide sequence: TGTGCCAGCAGTTACCCGGGACAGCTTAATGAAAAACTGTTTTTT. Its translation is CASSYPGQLNEKLFF.